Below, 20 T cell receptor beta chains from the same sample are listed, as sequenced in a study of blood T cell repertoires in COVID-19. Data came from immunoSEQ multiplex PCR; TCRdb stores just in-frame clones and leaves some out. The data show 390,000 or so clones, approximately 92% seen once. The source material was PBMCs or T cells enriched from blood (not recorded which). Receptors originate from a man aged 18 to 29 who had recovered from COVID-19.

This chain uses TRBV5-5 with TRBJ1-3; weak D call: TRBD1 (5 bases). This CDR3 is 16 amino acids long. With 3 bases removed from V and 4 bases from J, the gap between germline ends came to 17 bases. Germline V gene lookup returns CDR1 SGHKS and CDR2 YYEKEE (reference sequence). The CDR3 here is CASSSRPAGQGNTIYF. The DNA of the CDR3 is TGTGCCAGCAGCTCCCGGCCGGCAGGGCAAGGAAACACCATATATTTT.

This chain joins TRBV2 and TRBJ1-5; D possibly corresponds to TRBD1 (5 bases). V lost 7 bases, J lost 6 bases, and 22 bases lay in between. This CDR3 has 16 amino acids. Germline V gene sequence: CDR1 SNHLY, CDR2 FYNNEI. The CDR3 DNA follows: TGTGCCAGCAATCTTCGGGCGACAGCGGGGGGTCAGCCCCAGCATTTT. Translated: CASNLRATAGGQPQHF.

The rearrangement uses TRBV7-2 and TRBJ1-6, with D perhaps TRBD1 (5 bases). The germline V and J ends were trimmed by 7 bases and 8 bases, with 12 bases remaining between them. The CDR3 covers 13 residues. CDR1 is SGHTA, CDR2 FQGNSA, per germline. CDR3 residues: CASTLQGDSPLHF. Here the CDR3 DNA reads TGTGCCAGCACCCTCCAGGGCGATTCACCCCTCCACTTT.

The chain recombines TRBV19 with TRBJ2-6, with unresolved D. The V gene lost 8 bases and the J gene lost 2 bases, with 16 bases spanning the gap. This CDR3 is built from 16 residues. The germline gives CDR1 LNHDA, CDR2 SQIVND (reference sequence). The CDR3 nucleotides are TGTGCCAGTTCCCGAAGGTGGGCAGCTGGGGCCAACGTCCTGACTTTC. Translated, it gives CASSRRWAAGANVLTF.

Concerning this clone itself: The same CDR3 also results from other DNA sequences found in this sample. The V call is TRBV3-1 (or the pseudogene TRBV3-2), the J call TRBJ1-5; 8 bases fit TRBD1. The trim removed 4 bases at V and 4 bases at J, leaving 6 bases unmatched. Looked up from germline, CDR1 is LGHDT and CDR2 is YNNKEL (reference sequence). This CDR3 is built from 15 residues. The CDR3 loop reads CASSRGTGSNQPQHF. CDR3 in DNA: TGTGCCAGCAGCCGAGGGACAGGTTCTAATCAGCCCCAGCATTTT.

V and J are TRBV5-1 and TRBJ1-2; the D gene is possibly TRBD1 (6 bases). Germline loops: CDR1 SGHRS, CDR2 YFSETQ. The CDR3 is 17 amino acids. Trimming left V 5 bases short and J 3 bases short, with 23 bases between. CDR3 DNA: TGCGCCAGCAGAGACCCACGAAGGGGGATGGGGTACTATGGCTACACCTTC. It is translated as CASRDPRRGMGYYGYTF.

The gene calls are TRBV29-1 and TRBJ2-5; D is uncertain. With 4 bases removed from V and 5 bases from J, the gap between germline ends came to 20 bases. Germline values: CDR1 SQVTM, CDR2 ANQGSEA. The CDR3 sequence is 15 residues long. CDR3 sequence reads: CSVAQIPGPGETQYF. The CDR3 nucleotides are TGCAGCGTTGCTCAAATACCTGGGCCCGGCGAGACCCAGTACTTC.

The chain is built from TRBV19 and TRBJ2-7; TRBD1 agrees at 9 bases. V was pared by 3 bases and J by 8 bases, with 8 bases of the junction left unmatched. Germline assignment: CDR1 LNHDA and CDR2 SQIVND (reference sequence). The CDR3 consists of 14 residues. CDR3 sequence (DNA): TGTGCCAGTAGTATCAAGGACAGGGGCGATAAGCAGTACTTC. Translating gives CASSIKDRGDKQYF.

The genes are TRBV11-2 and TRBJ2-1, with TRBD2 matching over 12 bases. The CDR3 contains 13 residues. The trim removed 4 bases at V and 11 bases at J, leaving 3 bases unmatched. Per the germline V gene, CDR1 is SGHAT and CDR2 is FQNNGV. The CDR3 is CASSSTSGRKQFF. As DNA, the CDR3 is TGTGCCAGCAGCTCGACTAGCGGGAGAAAGCAGTTCTTC.

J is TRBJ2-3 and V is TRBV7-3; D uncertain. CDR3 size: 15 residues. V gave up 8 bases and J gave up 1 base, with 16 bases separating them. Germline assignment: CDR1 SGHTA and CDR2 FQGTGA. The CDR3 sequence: CASQLGFGGTDTQYF. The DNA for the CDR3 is TGTGCCAGCCAACTTGGCTTTGGAGGCACAGATACGCAGTATTTT.

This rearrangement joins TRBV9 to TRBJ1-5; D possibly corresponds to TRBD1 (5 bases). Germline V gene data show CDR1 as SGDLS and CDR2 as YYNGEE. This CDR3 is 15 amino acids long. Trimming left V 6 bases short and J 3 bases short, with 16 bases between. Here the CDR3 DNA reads TGTGCCAGCAACCGAAATGGGGGGTACAATCAGCCCCAGCATTTT. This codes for CASNRNGGYNQPQHF.

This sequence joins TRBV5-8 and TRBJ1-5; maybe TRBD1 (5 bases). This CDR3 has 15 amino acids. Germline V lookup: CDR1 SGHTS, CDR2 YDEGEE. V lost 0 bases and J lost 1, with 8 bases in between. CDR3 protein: CASSLGDSSNQPQHF. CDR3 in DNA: TGTGCCAGCAGCTTGGGTGACAGCAGCAATCAGCCCCAGCATTTT. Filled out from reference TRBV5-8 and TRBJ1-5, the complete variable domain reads EAGVTQSPTHLIKTRGQQATLRCSPISGHTSVYWYQQALGLGLQFLLWYDEGEERNRGNFPPRFSGRQFPNYSSELNVNALELEDSALYLCASSLGDSSNQPQHFGDGTRLSIL.

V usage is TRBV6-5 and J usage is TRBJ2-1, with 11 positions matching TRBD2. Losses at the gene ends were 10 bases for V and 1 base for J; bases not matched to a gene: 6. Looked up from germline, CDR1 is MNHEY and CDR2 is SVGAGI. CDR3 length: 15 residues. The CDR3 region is CATYLAGGSYNEQFF. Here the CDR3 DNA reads TGTGCCACCTACCTAGCGGGGGGATCCTACAATGAGCAGTTCTTC.

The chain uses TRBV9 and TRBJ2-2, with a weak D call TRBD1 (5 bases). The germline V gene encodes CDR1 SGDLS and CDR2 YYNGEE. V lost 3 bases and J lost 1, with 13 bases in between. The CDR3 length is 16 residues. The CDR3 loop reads CASSGGGARNTGELFF. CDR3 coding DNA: TGTGCCAGCAGCGGGGGTGGGGCTAGGAACACCGGGGAGCTGTTTTTT.

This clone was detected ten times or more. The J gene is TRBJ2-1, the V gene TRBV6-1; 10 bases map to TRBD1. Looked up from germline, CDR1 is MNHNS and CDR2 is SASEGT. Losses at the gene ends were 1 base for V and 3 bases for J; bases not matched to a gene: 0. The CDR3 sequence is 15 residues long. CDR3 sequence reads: CASSEGTGGYNEQFF. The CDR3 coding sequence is TGTGCCAGCAGTGAAGGGACAGGGGGCTACAATGAGCAGTTCTTC.

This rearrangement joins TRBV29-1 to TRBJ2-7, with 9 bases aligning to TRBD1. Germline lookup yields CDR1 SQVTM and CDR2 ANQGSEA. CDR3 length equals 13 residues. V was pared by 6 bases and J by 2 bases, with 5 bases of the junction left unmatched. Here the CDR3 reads CSVGQGPTYEQYF. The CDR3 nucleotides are TGCAGCGTCGGACAGGGGCCCACCTACGAGCAGTACTTC.

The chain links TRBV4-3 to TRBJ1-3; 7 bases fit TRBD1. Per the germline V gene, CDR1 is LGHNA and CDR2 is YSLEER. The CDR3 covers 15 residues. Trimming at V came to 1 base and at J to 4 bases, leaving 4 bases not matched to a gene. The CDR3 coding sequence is TGCGCCAGCAGCCAAGCGGGGACAGCGGGAAACACCATATATTTT. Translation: CASSQAGTAGNTIYF.

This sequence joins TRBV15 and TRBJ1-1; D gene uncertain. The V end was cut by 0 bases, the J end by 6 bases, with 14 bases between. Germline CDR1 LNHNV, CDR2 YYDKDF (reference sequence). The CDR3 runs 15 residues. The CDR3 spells CATSRDGLSGAEAFF. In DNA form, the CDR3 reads TGTGCCACCAGCAGAGATGGCCTTTCGGGTGCTGAAGCTTTCTTT. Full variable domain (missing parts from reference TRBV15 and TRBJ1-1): DAMVIQNPRYQVTQFGKPVTLSCSQTLNHNVMYWYQQKSSQAPKLLFHYYDKDFNNEADTPDNFQSRRPNTSFCFLDIRSPGLGDTAMYLCATSRDGLSGAEAFFGQGTRLTVV.

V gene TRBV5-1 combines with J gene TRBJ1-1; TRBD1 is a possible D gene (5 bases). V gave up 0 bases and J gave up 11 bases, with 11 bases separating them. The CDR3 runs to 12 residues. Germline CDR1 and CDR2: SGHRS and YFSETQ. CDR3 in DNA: TGCGCCAGCAGCTTGGAAGGGGCCGGGGCTTTCTTT. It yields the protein CASSLEGAGAFF.

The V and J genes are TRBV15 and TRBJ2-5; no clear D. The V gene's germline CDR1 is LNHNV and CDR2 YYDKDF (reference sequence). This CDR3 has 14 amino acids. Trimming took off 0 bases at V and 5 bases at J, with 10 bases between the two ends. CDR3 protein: CATSRDELLETQYF. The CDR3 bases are TGTGCCACCAGCAGAGATGAACTACTGGAGACCCAGTACTTC.